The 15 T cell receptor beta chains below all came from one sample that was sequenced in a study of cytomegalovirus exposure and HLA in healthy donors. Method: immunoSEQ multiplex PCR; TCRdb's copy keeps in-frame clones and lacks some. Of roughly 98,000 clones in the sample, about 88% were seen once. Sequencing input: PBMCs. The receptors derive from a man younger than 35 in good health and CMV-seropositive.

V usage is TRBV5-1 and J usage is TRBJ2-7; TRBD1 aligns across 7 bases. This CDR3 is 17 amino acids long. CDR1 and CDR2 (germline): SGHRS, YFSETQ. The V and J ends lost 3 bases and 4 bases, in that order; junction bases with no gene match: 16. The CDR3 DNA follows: TGCGCCAGCAGCTCGGAGGCCGTTGAAGGGGGCAGATACGAGCAGTACTTC. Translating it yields CASSSEAVEGGRYEQYF.

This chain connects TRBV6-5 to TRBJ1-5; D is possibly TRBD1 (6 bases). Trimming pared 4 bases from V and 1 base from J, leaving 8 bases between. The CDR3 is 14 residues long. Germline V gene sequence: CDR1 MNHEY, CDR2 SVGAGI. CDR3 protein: CASSFQGSNQPQHF. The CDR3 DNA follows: TGTGCCAGCAGTTTTCAGGGGAGCAATCAGCCCCAGCATTTT.

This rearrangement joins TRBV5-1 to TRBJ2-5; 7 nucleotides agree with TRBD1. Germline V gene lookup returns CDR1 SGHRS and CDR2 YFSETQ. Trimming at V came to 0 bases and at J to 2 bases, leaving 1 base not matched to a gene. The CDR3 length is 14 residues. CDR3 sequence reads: CASSLDRGQETQYF. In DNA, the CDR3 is TGCGCCAGCAGCTTGGACAGGGGTCAAGAGACCCAGTACTTC.

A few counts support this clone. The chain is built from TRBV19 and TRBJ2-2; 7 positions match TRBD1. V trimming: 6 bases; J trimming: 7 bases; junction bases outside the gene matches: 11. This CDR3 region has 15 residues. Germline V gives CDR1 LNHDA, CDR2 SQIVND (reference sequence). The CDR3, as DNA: TGTGCCAGTAGCGCCGCACCAGGGGGAATCGGGGAGCTGTTTTTT. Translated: CASSAAPGGIGELFF.

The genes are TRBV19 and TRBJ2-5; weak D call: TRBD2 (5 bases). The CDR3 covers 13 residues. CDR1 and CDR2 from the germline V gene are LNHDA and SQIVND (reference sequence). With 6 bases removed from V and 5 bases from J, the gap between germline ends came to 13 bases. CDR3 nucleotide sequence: TGTGCCAGTAGCAGAGGGCGCGAGGAGACCCAGTACTTC. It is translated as CASSRGREETQYF.

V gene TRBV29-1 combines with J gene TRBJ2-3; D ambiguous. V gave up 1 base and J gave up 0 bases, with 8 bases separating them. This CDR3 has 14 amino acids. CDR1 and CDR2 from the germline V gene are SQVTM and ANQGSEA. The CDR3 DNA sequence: TGCAGCGTTGAAGGCCGAGAAAGCACAGATACGCAGTATTTT. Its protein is CSVEGRESTDTQYF.

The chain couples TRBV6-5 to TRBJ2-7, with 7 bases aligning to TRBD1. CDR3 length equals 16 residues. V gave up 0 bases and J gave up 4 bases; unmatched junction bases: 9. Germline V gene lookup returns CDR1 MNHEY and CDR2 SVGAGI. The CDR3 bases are TGTGCCAGCAGTTACTCGGGAGTAGGGGGCGGTTACGAGCAGTACTTC. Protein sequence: CASSYSGVGGGYEQYF.

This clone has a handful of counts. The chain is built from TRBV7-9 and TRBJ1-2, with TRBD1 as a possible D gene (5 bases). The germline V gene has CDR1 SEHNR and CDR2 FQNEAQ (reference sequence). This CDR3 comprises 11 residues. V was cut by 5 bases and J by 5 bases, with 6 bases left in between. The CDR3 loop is CASSRQYGYTF. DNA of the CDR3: TGTGCCAGCAGCCGACAGTATGGCTACACCTTC.

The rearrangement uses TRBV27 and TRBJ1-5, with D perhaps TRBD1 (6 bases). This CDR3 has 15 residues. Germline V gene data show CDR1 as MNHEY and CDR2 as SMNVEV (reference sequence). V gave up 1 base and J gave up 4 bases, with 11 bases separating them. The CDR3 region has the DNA TGTGCCAGCAGTTTATTGGGGGCAGGAAATCAGCCCCAGCATTTT. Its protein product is CASSLLGAGNQPQHF.

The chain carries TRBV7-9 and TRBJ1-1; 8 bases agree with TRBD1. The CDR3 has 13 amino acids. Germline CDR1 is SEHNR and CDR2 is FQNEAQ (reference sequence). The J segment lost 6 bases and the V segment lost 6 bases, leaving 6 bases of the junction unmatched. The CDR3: CASRPGQGAEAFF. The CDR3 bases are TGTGCCAGCAGGCCTGGACAGGGTGCTGAAGCTTTCTTT.

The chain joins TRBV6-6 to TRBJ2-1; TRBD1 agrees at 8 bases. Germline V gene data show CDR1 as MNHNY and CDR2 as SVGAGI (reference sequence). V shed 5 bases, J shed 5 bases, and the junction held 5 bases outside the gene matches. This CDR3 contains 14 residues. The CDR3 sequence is CASSHRDRNNEQFF. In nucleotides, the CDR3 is TGTGCCAGCAGTCACAGGGACAGGAACAATGAGCAGTTCTTC.

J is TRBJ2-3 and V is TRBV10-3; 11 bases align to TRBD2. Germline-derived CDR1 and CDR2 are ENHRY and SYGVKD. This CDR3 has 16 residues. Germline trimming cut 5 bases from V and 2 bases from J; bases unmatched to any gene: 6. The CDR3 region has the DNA TGTGCCATCAGTATCTTAGCGGGGGGGACCACAGATACGCAGTATTTT. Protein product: CAISILAGGTTDTQYF.

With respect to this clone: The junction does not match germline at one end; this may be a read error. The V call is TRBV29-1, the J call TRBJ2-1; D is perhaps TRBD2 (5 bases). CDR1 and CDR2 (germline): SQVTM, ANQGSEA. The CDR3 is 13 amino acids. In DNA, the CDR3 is TGCAGCGTTGAAGATGGGAGCGGTGCCTCGCTACTCTTC. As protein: CSVEDGSGASLLF.

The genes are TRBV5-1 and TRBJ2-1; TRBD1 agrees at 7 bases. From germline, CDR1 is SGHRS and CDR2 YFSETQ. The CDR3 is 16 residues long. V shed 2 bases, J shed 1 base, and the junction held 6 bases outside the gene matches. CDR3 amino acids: CASSFTGVSSYNEQFF. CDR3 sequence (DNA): TGCGCCAGCAGCTTTACAGGGGTTTCATCCTACAATGAGCAGTTCTTC.

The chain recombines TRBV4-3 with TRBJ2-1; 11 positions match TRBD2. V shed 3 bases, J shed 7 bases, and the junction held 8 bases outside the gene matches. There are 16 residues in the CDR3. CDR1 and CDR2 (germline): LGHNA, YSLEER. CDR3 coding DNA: TGCGCCAGCAGCCACCCGACTAGCGGGACTGGGAATGAGCAGTTCTTC. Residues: CASSHPTSGTGNEQFF.